The clone carrying this TCR beta chain has only a few counts. The antigen remains undetermined. The CDR3 is 12 amino acids. In germline, CDR1 is SQVTM, CDR2 ANQGSEA. V lost 5 bases and J lost 7, with 12 bases in between. Preparation of TCR beta libraries was done by quantitative 5'-RACE with molecular barcodes. Via MiXCR, TCRdb re-called the 5' RACE reads, giving one row per CDR3 protein. The sample carries 250,000 or so distinct CDR3 sequences, 15% to 20% recorded once. This sample was included in a study of CD8 T cells in ankylosing spondylitis. Study-wide results and limits: Within peripheral blood, clones linked to disease were CD8+ and relatively rare. In ankylosing spondylitis blood, a motif of roughly eight highly homologous TCR beta variants appeared characteristic.

The chain has TRBV29-1 and TRBJ2-4; unclear D gene. Sequencing was carried out using blood, either unsorted or a sorted T cell fraction (not recorded which). This clonotype was sampled from a male donor with ankylosing spondylitis or in good health (not recorded which). The CDR3: CSVFGLDNIQYF. The CDR3 DNA follows: TGCAGCGTTTTTGGGCTAGACAACATTCAGTACTTC.